The rows below give T cell receptor beta chains drawn from one sample of a study of blood T cell repertoires in COVID-19. The data were produced by immunoSEQ multiplex PCR, yet TCRdb's version contains in-frame clones alone and is incomplete. The sample includes more than 300,000 clones, around nine tenths seen only once; the top ten take 7% to 8%. Sequenced sample: peripheral blood. The receptor source for this set is a woman aged 70-85 years with COVID-19, enrolled during active disease. The CDR3 runs from the conserved cysteine through the conserved F or W. Each record gives: J gene, V gene, clone size, D gene, CDR3 DNA, CDR3 protein. A D gene is named only where the DNA matches it firmly. Not every row has a clone size; where given, it reads once, few, many or a size class.

J gene: TRBJ1-5
V gene: TRBV24-1
clone size: NA
D gene: NA
CDR3 DNA: TGTGCCACCAGTGATCAGAGGAGTTCAACGCCCCAGCATTTT
CDR3 protein: CATSDQRSSTPQHF

J gene: TRBJ1-2
V gene: TRBV30
clone size: few
D gene: NA
CDR3 DNA: TGTGCCTGGAGTGTAGCGGGGGCTTCCAACTATGGCTACACCTTC
CDR3 protein: CAWSVAGASNYGYTF

J gene: TRBJ1-3
V gene: TRBV18
clone size: NA
D gene: NA
CDR3 DNA: TGTGCCAGCTCACCTACAAGACAGCTATTCTCTGGAAACACCATATATTTT
CDR3 protein: CASSPTRQLFSGNTIYF

J gene: TRBJ2-1
V gene: TRBV4-1
clone size: NA
D gene: TRBD2
CDR3 DNA: TGCGCCAGCAGCCAACTAGCGGGATACAATGAGCAGTTCTTC
CDR3 protein: CASSQLAGYNEQFF

J gene: TRBJ1-5
V gene: TRBV19
clone size: once
D gene: NA
CDR3 DNA: TGTGCCAGTAGTATTGGCAGGGAGGGTTATCAGCCCCAGCATTTT
CDR3 protein: CASSIGREGYQPQHF

J gene: TRBJ1-2
V gene: TRBV5-1
clone size: NA
D gene: TRBD1
CDR3 DNA: TGCGCCAGCAGCTTGGAACCGGGACAGGGCTACACCTTC
CDR3 protein: CASSLEPGQGYTF

J gene: TRBJ2-2
V gene: TRBV7-2
clone size: NA
D gene: TRBD1
CDR3 DNA: TGTGCCAGCAGCTACTACAGGGGGCGCGCCGGGGAGCTGTTTTTT
CDR3 protein: CASSYYRGRAGELFF

J gene: TRBJ1-3
V gene: TRBV6-5
clone size: many
D gene: NA
CDR3 DNA: TGTGCCAGCAGTTACTCGATAGCTGGAAGAAACACCATATATTTT
CDR3 protein: CASSYSIAGRNTIYF

J gene: TRBJ2-7
V gene: TRBV4-3
clone size: NA
D gene: NA
CDR3 DNA: TGCGCCAGCAGCCAAGGCCCGGTCGGAGGCTACGAGCAGTACTTC
CDR3 protein: CASSQGPVGGYEQYF

J gene: TRBJ2-1
V gene: TRBV5-4
clone size: NA
D gene: NA
CDR3 DNA: TGTGCCAGCAGCTTGGTACAGAGCTCCTACAATGAGCAGTTCTTC
CDR3 protein: CASSLVQSSYNEQFF

J gene: TRBJ1-1
V gene: TRBV2
clone size: NA
D gene: NA
CDR3 DNA: TGTGCCAGCAGTGCGGGGGAGTGGTTAACTGAAGCTTTCTTT
CDR3 protein: CASSAGEWLTEAFF

J gene: TRBJ1-6
V gene: TRBV4-1
clone size: NA
D gene: NA
CDR3 DNA: TGCGCCAGCAGCCTGGGGGCGACTAATTCACCCCTCCACTTT
CDR3 protein: CASSLGATNSPLHF

J gene: TRBJ2-5
V gene: TRBV27
clone size: NA
D gene: NA
CDR3 DNA: TGTGCCAGCAGTTCAGGCTATGAGGAGACCCAGTACTTC
CDR3 protein: CASSSGYEETQYF

J gene: TRBJ2-1
V gene: TRBV4-1
clone size: NA
D gene: NA
CDR3 DNA: TGCGCCAGCAGCCAAGGACAGGTCTCGGGCTCCTACAATGAGCAGTTCTTC
CDR3 protein: CASSQGQVSGSYNEQFF

J gene: TRBJ1-4
V gene: TRBV27
clone size: NA
D gene: TRBD1
CDR3 DNA: TGTGCCAGCAGTCCACGGGACAGACCCCTTGCAACTAATGAAAAACTGTTTTTT
CDR3 protein: CASSPRDRPLATNEKLFF

J gene: TRBJ1-1
V gene: TRBV2
clone size: NA
D gene: NA
CDR3 DNA: TGTGCCAGCAGGAGATTACAGGGGAACACTGAAGCTTTCTTT
CDR3 protein: CASRRLQGNTEAFF

J gene: TRBJ2-5
V gene: TRBV9
clone size: NA
D gene: NA
CDR3 DNA: TGTGCCAGCAGCGTACAAGCCTCCCTGCAAGAGACCCAGTACTTC
CDR3 protein: CASSVQASLQETQYF

J gene: TRBJ1-2
V gene: TRBV27
clone size: once
D gene: TRBD1
CDR3 DNA: TGTGCCAGCAGTCAAGGGACAGGGGGAAAAACAGGCTACACCTTC
CDR3 protein: CASSQGTGGKTGYTF

J gene: TRBJ1-2
V gene: TRBV10-1
clone size: NA
D gene: NA
CDR3 DNA: TGCGCCAGCAGTGCGGCAGGGTCCTATGGCTACACCTTC
CDR3 protein: CASSAAGSYGYTF

J gene: TRBJ2-5
V gene: TRBV4-1
clone size: NA
D gene: TRBD2
CDR3 DNA: TGCGCCAGCAGCCAAGGGCGGGGGGCCGCAGAGACCCAGTACTTC
CDR3 protein: CASSQGRGAAETQYF

J gene: TRBJ2-7
V gene: TRBV5-1
clone size: NA
D gene: TRBD1
CDR3 DNA: TGCGCCAGCAGCGGCACAGGGGGCGAGGGCGAGCAGTACTTC
CDR3 protein: CASSGTGGEGEQYF

J gene: TRBJ2-7
V gene: TRBV18
clone size: once
D gene: TRBD1
CDR3 DNA: TGTGCCAGCTCACCGACAGGGAGCTCCTACGAGCAGTACTTC
CDR3 protein: CASSPTGSSYEQYF

J gene: TRBJ1-2
V gene: TRBV5-1
clone size: NA
D gene: TRBD1
CDR3 DNA: TGCGCCAGCAGCTTGGGCGGACAGGCAAACTATGGCTACACCTTC
CDR3 protein: CASSLGGQANYGYTF

J gene: TRBJ2-1
V gene: TRBV7-2
clone size: NA
D gene: TRBD2
CDR3 DNA: TGTGCCAGCAGCTTATTCGCGGGGGTCTCCTACAATGAGCAGTTCTTC
CDR3 protein: CASSLFAGVSYNEQFF

J gene: TRBJ1-1
V gene: TRBV2
clone size: NA
D gene: TRBD1
CDR3 DNA: TGTGCCAGCAGTGAACTGGGACAGGGGATGAACACTGAAGCTTTCTTT
CDR3 protein: CASSELGQGMNTEAFF

J gene: TRBJ1-4
V gene: TRBV7-9
clone size: NA
D gene: TRBD1
CDR3 DNA: TGTGCCAGCAGCCGACAGGGTGGAGATGAAAAACTGTTTTTT
CDR3 protein: CASSRQGGDEKLFF

J gene: TRBJ1-1
V gene: TRBV3-1/TRBV3-2
clone size: NA
D gene: NA
CDR3 DNA: TGTGCCAGCAGCCAAATAGGGGGTAACACTGAAGCTTTCTTT
CDR3 protein: CASSQIGGNTEAFF

J gene: TRBJ2-3
V gene: TRBV24-1
clone size: NA
D gene: TRBD1
CDR3 DNA: TGTGCCACCAGCCCAGGATCTACAGGGGGCACAGATACGCAGTATTTT
CDR3 protein: CATSPGSTGGTDTQYF

J gene: TRBJ2-1
V gene: TRBV30
clone size: NA
D gene: TRBD2
CDR3 DNA: TGTGCCTGGAGTGTTCTAGCGGGGTCGGATGAGCAGTTCTTC
CDR3 protein: CAWSVLAGSDEQFF

J gene: TRBJ1-2
V gene: TRBV24-1
clone size: NA
D gene: NA
CDR3 DNA: TGTGCCACCAGTGATTTCGGCGGGAACTATGGCTACACCTTC
CDR3 protein: CATSDFGGNYGYTF

J gene: TRBJ1-1
V gene: TRBV6-1
clone size: NA
D gene: TRBD1
CDR3 DNA: TGTGCCAGCAGTGAAAGGGACAGGTCCAAAGCTTTCTTT
CDR3 protein: CASSERDRSKAFF

J gene: TRBJ1-6
V gene: TRBV2
clone size: NA
D gene: NA
CDR3 DNA: TGTGCCAGCAGTGAGGGACACGGATATTCACCCCTCCACTTT
CDR3 protein: CASSEGHGYSPLHF

J gene: TRBJ2-3
V gene: TRBV4-3
clone size: once
D gene: TRBD2
CDR3 DNA: TGCGCCAGCTCACCGGGAGCGGGGGGGCCGGATACGCAGTATTTT
CDR3 protein: CASSPGAGGPDTQYF

J gene: TRBJ2-3
V gene: TRBV7-2
clone size: NA
D gene: TRBD2
CDR3 DNA: TGTGCCAGCAGCCCCGGACTAGCGGGGGATACGCAGTATTTT
CDR3 protein: CASSPGLAGDTQYF

J gene: TRBJ1-5
V gene: TRBV12-3/TRBV12-4
clone size: NA
D gene: TRBD1
CDR3 DNA: TGTGTCAGCAGCAGACAGGGGCGACAGCCCCAGCATTTT
CDR3 protein: CVSSRQGRQPQHF

J gene: TRBJ1-3
V gene: TRBV4-3
clone size: NA
D gene: NA
CDR3 DNA: TGCGCCAGCAGCCAAGATGCGCGTGGCTCTGGAAACACCATATATTTT
CDR3 protein: CASSQDARGSGNTIYF

J gene: TRBJ1-3
V gene: TRBV6-5
clone size: NA
D gene: TRBD1
CDR3 DNA: TGTGCCAGCAGAGAGCCGGGATGGGACAGGGACACCATATATTTT
CDR3 protein: CASREPGWDRDTIYF

J gene: TRBJ1-6
V gene: TRBV13
clone size: NA
D gene: TRBD1
CDR3 DNA: TGTGCCAGCAGCCGACGGACAGGGGATTCACCCCTCCACTTT
CDR3 protein: CASSRRTGDSPLHF

J gene: TRBJ2-3
V gene: TRBV5-1
clone size: once
D gene: TRBD2
CDR3 DNA: TGCGCCAGCAGCTTGGCGGCTAGCGGGTTATTCTCAGATACGCAGTATTTT
CDR3 protein: CASSLAASGLFSDTQYF

J gene: TRBJ1-2
V gene: TRBV7-9
clone size: few
D gene: NA
CDR3 DNA: TGTGCCAGCAGCTTACTCTTTAACTATGGCTACACCTTC
CDR3 protein: CASSLLFNYGYTF

J gene: TRBJ2-7
V gene: TRBV10-3
clone size: NA
D gene: TRBD1
CDR3 DNA: TGTGCCATCAGACAGACAGGGCCGAACCACGAGCAGTACTTC
CDR3 protein: CAIRQTGPNHEQYF

J gene: TRBJ1-1
V gene: TRBV5-1
clone size: NA
D gene: TRBD1
CDR3 DNA: TGCGCCAGCAGGGACAGGGGGGACACTGAAGCTTTCTTT
CDR3 protein: CASRDRGDTEAFF

J gene: TRBJ1-5
V gene: TRBV6-6
clone size: NA
D gene: NA
CDR3 DNA: TGTGCCAGCAGGCTTACAGGGAGCAATCAGCCCCAGCATTTT
CDR3 protein: CASRLTGSNQPQHF

J gene: TRBJ1-4
V gene: TRBV28
clone size: NA
D gene: NA
CDR3 DNA: TGTGCCAGCAGTACGGGGGTGAGGAATGAAAAACTGTTTTTT
CDR3 protein: CASSTGVRNEKLFF

J gene: TRBJ1-2
V gene: TRBV30
clone size: NA
D gene: NA
CDR3 DNA: TGTGCCTCGACCGACGGAGGCTATGGCTACACCTTC
CDR3 protein: CASTDGGYGYTF

J gene: TRBJ2-2
V gene: TRBV2
clone size: NA
D gene: TRBD1
CDR3 DNA: TGTGCCAGCAGACCCGGGACAGGGGGCACCGGGGAGCTGTTTTTT
CDR3 protein: CASRPGTGGTGELFF

J gene: TRBJ2-2
V gene: TRBV9
clone size: NA
D gene: NA
CDR3 DNA: TGTGCCAGCAGCGTAGGTAGCGGGGAGCTGTTTTTT
CDR3 protein: CASSVGSGELFF

J gene: TRBJ1-1
V gene: TRBV10-2
clone size: NA
D gene: TRBD1
CDR3 DNA: TGCGCCAGCAGTGGGGCATCGACAGGGGGTTTGGCCGAAGCTTTCTTT
CDR3 protein: CASSGASTGGLAEAFF

J gene: TRBJ2-7
V gene: TRBV18
clone size: NA
D gene: NA
CDR3 DNA: TGTGCCAGCTCTCCCAGCTCCTACGAGCAGTACTTC
CDR3 protein: CASSPSSYEQYF

J gene: TRBJ1-6
V gene: TRBV28
clone size: NA
D gene: NA
CDR3 DNA: TGTGCCAGCAGTGGCCTGGGATCGACAGTAAGCTCCTATAATTCACCCCTCCACTTT
CDR3 protein: CASSGLGSTVSSYNSPLHF

J gene: TRBJ1-1
V gene: TRBV5-1
clone size: NA
D gene: TRBD1
CDR3 DNA: TGCGCCAGCAGCTTGGAGGGGGCGCGCATGAACACTGAAGCTTTCTTT
CDR3 protein: CASSLEGARMNTEAFF

J gene: TRBJ1-5
V gene: TRBV2
clone size: NA
D gene: NA
CDR3 DNA: TGTGCCAGCAGTCAGAAAAATCAGCCCCAGCATTTT
CDR3 protein: CASSQKNQPQHF

J gene: TRBJ1-5
V gene: TRBV11-2
clone size: few
D gene: NA
CDR3 DNA: TGTGCCAGCAGCTTGAATGGAGGATCGGGACAGCCCCAGCATTTT
CDR3 protein: CASSLNGGSGQPQHF

J gene: TRBJ1-5
V gene: TRBV6-5
clone size: NA
D gene: NA
CDR3 DNA: TGTGCCAGCAGTTACCCGCCTTGGCGGTTGGATCAGCCCCAGCATTTT
CDR3 protein: CASSYPPWRLDQPQHF

J gene: TRBJ1-4
V gene: TRBV1
clone size: NA
D gene: NA
CDR3 DNA: TGCACCAGCAGCCAAGAGAGTAGTACGGGGTTTGCAACTAATGAAAAACTGTTTTTT
CDR3 protein: CTSSQESSTGFATNEKLFF

J gene: TRBJ1-2
V gene: TRBV9
clone size: NA
D gene: TRBD1
CDR3 DNA: TGTGCCAGCAGCGGACAAGGGACAGTGAAGATTAACTATGGCTACACCTTC
CDR3 protein: CASSGQGTVKINYGYTF